The rows below give T cell receptor beta chains drawn from one sample of a study of shared clonotypes between healthy human individuals. Sequencing was performed with immunoSEQ multiplex PCR; in TCRdb, only in-frame clones are kept and a portion is missing. The sample yields millions of clones, 90% to 95% seen once. The sample taken for sequencing was naive CD4+ T cells sorted from blood. Receptor source: a young man in good health. Each CDR3 is given with its conserved first and last residue. Each record gives: J gene, CDR3 length, V gene, D gene, clone size, CDR3 protein, CDR3 DNA. The D gene is left open where the match is weak. A row's size may be missing; if present it is once, few, many or a size class.

TRBJ2-5 | 14 | TRBV5-6 | NA | NA | CASSLAGTEETQYF | TGTGCCAGCAGCTTGGCCGGGACCGAAGAGACCCAGTACTTC
TRBJ2-2 | 16 | TRBV28 | TRBD1 | NA | CASTWTGLANTGELFF | TGTGCCAGCACCTGGACAGGGCTCGCGAACACCGGGGAGCTGTTTTTT
TRBJ2-5 | 15 | TRBV7-2 | NA | NA | CASSQDSFGGETQYF | TGTGCCAGCAGCCAAGATAGCTTCGGAGGGGAGACCCAGTACTTC
TRBJ1-2 | 12 | TRBV7-2 | NA | NA | CASSLVTGGYTF | TGTGCCAGCAGCTTAGTAACAGGGGGCTACACCTTC
TRBJ2-5 | 15 | TRBV5-1 | TRBD2 | NA | CASSYLLAGGETQYF | TGCGCCAGCAGCTATTTATTAGCGGGAGGTGAGACCCAGTACTTC
TRBJ1-4 | 16 | TRBV5-1 | NA | once | CASSWAVTTTNEKLFF | TGCGCCAGCAGCTGGGCCGTGACCACAACTAATGAAAAACTGTTTTTT
TRBJ1-1 | 15 | TRBV2 | TRBD1 | NA | CASSYDTGGGTEAFF | TGTGCCAGCAGCTATGATACAGGGGGAGGCACTGAAGCTTTCTTT
TRBJ2-7 | 12 | TRBV6-1 | NA | NA | CASIEGSYEQYF | TGTGCCAGCATTGAAGGGTCCTACGAGCAGTACTTC
TRBJ1-4 | 14 | TRBV6-6 | NA | once | CASSYVGINEKLFF | TGTGCCAGCAGTTACGTGGGAATTAATGAAAAACTGTTTTTT
TRBJ2-7 | 15 | TRBV5-6 | TRBD1 | NA | CASSLGDRVTYEQYF | TGTGCCAGCAGCTTGGGAGACAGGGTAACCTACGAGCAGTACTTC
TRBJ2-7 | 12 | TRBV19 | NA | NA | CASRGVTTGMNF | TGTGCCAGTAGGGGGGTGACGACCGGGATGAACTTC
TRBJ2-7 | 13 | TRBV27 | TRBD1 | NA | CASSFGTGGMQYF | TGTGCCAGCAGTTTCGGGACAGGGGGCATGCAGTACTTC
TRBJ1-1 | 15 | TRBV6-1 | NA | NA | CASSEAFGVDAEAFF | TGTGCCAGCAGTGAAGCCTTTGGGGTAGATGCTGAAGCTTTCTTT
TRBJ1-2 | 14 | TRBV5-5 | NA | once | CASNPTAGHYGYTF | TGTGCCAGCAATCCGACGGCAGGGCACTATGGCTACACCTTC
TRBJ1-1 | 15 | TRBV18 | NA | NA | CASSPPVGKNTEAFF | TGTGCCAGCTCACCACCGGTCGGGAAGAACACTGAAGCTTTCTTT
TRBJ1-4 | 17 | TRBV30 | TRBD1 | once | CAWSEGTGFIYGEKLFF | TGTGCCTGGAGTGAGGGGACAGGTTTTATTTATGGTGAAAAACTGTTTTTT
TRBJ2-5 | 12 | TRBV6-1 | TRBD1 | NA | CASTRDRTAQYF | TGTGCCAGCACGCGGGACAGGACGGCCCAGTACTTC
TRBJ2-1 | 14 | TRBV5-7 | NA | once | CASSFRGSYNEQFF | TGTGCCAGCAGCTTTAGGGGCTCCTACAATGAGCAGTTCTTC
TRBJ2-5 | 13 | TRBV7-9 | NA | NA | CASSFSRVETQYF | TGTGCCAGCAGCTTTTCCCGTGTGGAGACCCAGTACTTC
TRBJ2-5 | 14 | TRBV2 | NA | NA | CASSERASQETQYF | TGTGCCAGCAGTGAAAGGGCTAGTCAGGAGACCCAGTACTTC
TRBJ2-3 | 14 | TRBV2 | TRBD2 | NA | CASSVTSGRDTQYF | TGTGCCAGCAGCGTGACTAGCGGGAGGGATACGCAGTATTTT
TRBJ2-7 | 15 | TRBV11-2 | NA | NA | CASSLETGAVYEQYF | TGTGCCAGCAGCTTAGAGACAGGAGCCGTCTACGAGCAGTACTTC
TRBJ2-1 | 16 | TRBV7-9 | TRBD1 | NA | CASSSQGALSHNEQFF | TGTGCCAGCAGCTCGCAGGGGGCCCTGTCACACAATGAGCAGTTCTTC
TRBJ1-2 | 14 | TRBV4-1 | NA | NA | CASSQEWTDYGYTF | TGCGCCAGCAGCCAAGAGTGGACAGACTATGGCTACACCTTC
TRBJ2-1 | 12 | TRBV5-1 | NA | NA | CASSLGHREQFF | TGCGCCAGCAGCTTGGGGCACCGTGAGCAGTTCTTC
TRBJ1-1 | 13 | TRBV7-2 | NA | NA | CASSLVINREAFF | TGTGCCAGCAGCTTAGTGATAAATAGGGAAGCTTTCTTT
TRBJ1-2 | 14 | TRBV2 | NA | NA | CASIKDSAFYGYTF | TGTGCCAGCATAAAAGACAGTGCCTTCTATGGCTACACCTTC
TRBJ2-2 | 15 | TRBV5-1 | TRBD1 | NA | CASRLGTGNTGELFF | TGCGCCAGCAGATTAGGGACAGGAAACACCGGGGAGCTGTTTTTT
TRBJ2-4 | 14 | TRBV7-2 | NA | once | CASSLTGAKNIQYF | TGTGCCAGCAGCTTAACAGGGGCCAAAAACATTCAGTACTTC
TRBJ1-1 | 12 | TRBV6-6 | NA | once | CASRNRNTEAFF | TGTGCCAGCAGGAACCGAAACACTGAAGCTTTCTTT
TRBJ2-7 | 14 | TRBV19 | TRBD1 | NA | CASSGQGRTYEQYF | TGTGCCAGTAGTGGACAGGGTAGGACCTACGAGCAGTACTTC